These 19 T cell receptor beta chains were all obtained from the same sample, sequenced in a study of Ad26.COV2.S vaccination and SARS-CoV-2 variants. As for treatment: around 19 received Ad26.COV2.S at low or high dose, single or two shots; about five received placebo; per-sample allocation not given. At day 63 after the first vaccine or placebo injection, samples were drawn. The table came from immunoSEQ multiplex PCR; TCRdb's copy has only in-frame clones and leaves some out. The sample has 350,000 to 500,000 clones, roughly 87% seen once. The specimen was peripheral blood, collected in a trial of Ad26.COV2.S vaccine versus placebo. These receptors originate from a person aged 18 to 65 who received the Ad26.COV2.S COVID-19 vaccine or a placebo.

V usage is TRBV19 and J usage is TRBJ2-3; unclear D gene. Looked up from germline, CDR1 is LNHDA and CDR2 is SQIVND (reference sequence). Trimming removed 7 bases at V and 3 bases at J, with 14 bases between. The CDR3 spans 14 residues. The CDR3 region has the DNA TGTGCCAGTACCGGACGGCTATTGACAGATACGCAGTATTTT. Encoded protein: CASTGRLLTDTQYF.

CDR3 bases: TGTGCCAGCAGCGGTAGTAGCGGCGGGGAGCAGTTCTTC. This translates into CASSGSSGGEQFF. The gene calls are TRBV5-4 and TRBJ2-1, with D perhaps matching TRBD2 (6 bases). CDR3 length equals 13 residues. In germline, CDR1 is SGHNT, CDR2 YYREEE (reference sequence). Trimming stripped 4 bases from V and 10 bases from J, with 15 bases between. The full variable domain, its missing parts supplied by reference TRBV5-4 and TRBJ2-1, is ETGVTQSPTHLIKTRGQQVTLRCSSQSGHNTVSWYQQALGQGPQFIFQYYREEENGRGNFPPRFSGLQFPNYSSELNVNALELDDSALYLCASSGSSGGEQFFGPGTRLTVL.

The V call is TRBV18, the J call TRBJ2-5, with D possibly matching TRBD1 (6 bases). Trimming left V 5 bases short and J 1 base short, with 8 bases between. The CDR3 has 13 residues. Germline V CDR1 and CDR2: KGHSH, LQKENI. The CDR3 loop is CASSVGAQETQYF. CDR3 sequence (DNA): TGTGCCAGCTCAGTGGGGGCCCAAGAGACCCAGTACTTC.

The J gene is TRBJ1-5, the V gene TRBV19, with a weak D call TRBD1 (5 bases). This CDR3 is built from 12 residues. Per germline, CDR1 LNHDA and CDR2 SQIVND (reference sequence). Trimming pared 2 bases from V and 6 bases from J, leaving 5 bases between. CDR3 nucleotide sequence: TGTGCCAGTAGTATAAGGGGTCAGCCCCAGCATTTT. Its translation: CASSIRGQPQHF.

The chain links TRBV19 to TRBJ2-1; no clear D. The length of the CDR3 is 15 residues. V lost 8 bases and J 5 bases, leaving 19 bases between the germline ends. Germline V CDR1 and CDR2: LNHDA, SQIVND (reference sequence). CDR3: CASLDISSPHNEQFF. The CDR3 coding sequence is TGTGCCAGTCTCGACATTTCTAGTCCCCACAATGAGCAGTTCTTC.

V and J are TRBV10-3 and TRBJ2-3, with D possibly TRBD1 on 5 matching bases. Trimming removed 6 bases at V and 1 base at J, with 8 bases between. This CDR3 is 13 amino acids long. The germline V gene has CDR1 ENHRY and CDR2 SYGVKD. In nucleotides, the CDR3 is TGTGCCATCAGCCGCAGGGGCACAGATACGCAGTATTTT. Translation gives CAISRRGTDTQYF.

The genes are TRBV13 and TRBJ2-3, with a weak D call TRBD2 (6 bases). The germline V gene has CDR1 PRHDT and CDR2 FYEKMQ (reference sequence). V was cut by 0 bases and J by 0 bases, with 13 bases left in between. The length of the CDR3 is 17 residues. Written as DNA, the CDR3 is TGTGCCAGCAGCTTAGGCCACGGTAGCGGTAGCACAGATACGCAGTATTTT. It codes for CASSLGHGSGSTDTQYF.

The CDR3: CASSPTSGRADTQYF. CDR3 DNA: TGTGCCAGCAGCCCGACTAGCGGGAGGGCAGATACGCAGTATTTT. The chain employs TRBV7-7 and TRBJ2-3, with 14 positions matching TRBD2. V lost 5 bases and J lost 4; bases outside the gene matches: 2. Germline V CDR1 and CDR2: SSHAT, FNYEAQ (reference sequence). CDR3 length: 15 amino acids.

The chain uses TRBV28 and TRBJ2-1; 9 bases fit TRBD1. The CDR3 consists of 14 residues. The trim removed 7 bases at V and 2 bases at J, leaving 3 bases unmatched. Germline V gene lookup returns CDR1 MDHEN and CDR2 SYDVKM. CDR3 DNA sequence: TGTGCCAGCATAACAGGGGGCGCCTACAATGAGCAGTTCTTC. This encodes CASITGGAYNEQFF.

V and J are TRBV7-9 and TRBJ1-2; maybe TRBD1 (5 bases). Germline assignment: CDR1 SEHNR and CDR2 FQNEAQ (reference sequence). Trimming took off 0 bases at V and 7 bases at J, with 18 bases between the two ends. The CDR3 is made up of 16 amino acids. CDR3 in amino acids: CASSLASGRDPLGYTF. The CDR3 DNA reads TGTGCCAGCAGCTTAGCGTCTGGCAGGGACCCCCTTGGCTACACCTTC. The variable domain in full, completed from reference TRBV7-9 and TRBJ1-2, reads DTGVSQNPRHKITKRGQNVTFRCDPISEHNRLYWYRQTLGQGPEFLTYFQNEAQLEKSRLLSDRFSAERPKGSFSTLEIQRTEQGDSAMYLCASSLASGRDPLGYTFGSGTRLTVV.

V and J are TRBV5-1 and TRBJ2-7; D possibly matches TRBD1 or TRBD2 (5 bases each). Trimming cost V 0 bases and J 4 bases, with 11 bases left between them. The CDR3 runs 14 residues. Germline loops: CDR1 SGHRS, CDR2 YFSETQ. The CDR3 DNA reads TGCGCCAGCAGCTTGGAATCAGGGACGTACGAGCAGTACTTC. This sequence encodes CASSLESGTYEQYF.

The chain uses TRBV6-2 or TRBV6-3 and TRBJ2-3; D is possibly TRBD2 (6 bases). The CDR3 totals 15 residues. Germline V gene lookup returns CDR1 MNHEY and CDR2 SVGEGT. Deletions cut 6 bases from V and 2 bases from J, with 15 bases between. The CDR3 region is CASSPRETYTDTQYF. The CDR3 DNA reads as TGTGCCAGCAGCCCCCGGGAGACATACACAGATACGCAGTATTTT.

This clone showed up just once. This rearrangement joins TRBV7-6 to TRBJ2-7; D call uncertain. Trimming left V 4 bases short and J 3 bases short, with 16 bases between. From germline, CDR1 is SGHVS and CDR2 FNYEAQ. The CDR3 consists of 15 residues. CDR3 amino acids: CASSSGIGFLYEQYF. The CDR3 coding sequence is TGTGCCAGCAGCTCAGGTATAGGATTCCTCTACGAGCAGTACTTC.

V usage is TRBV6-5 and J usage is TRBJ2-7, with D unclear. Germline assignment: CDR1 MNHEY and CDR2 SVGAGI. V was clipped by 6 bases and J by 3 bases, with 9 bases between them. The CDR3 runs 12 residues. CDR3: CASRRSGYEQYF. CDR3 nucleotides: TGTGCCAGCAGGCGATCGGGCTACGAGCAGTACTTC.

The rearrangement links TRBV2 to TRBJ2-7; 8 bases match TRBD2. V dropped 1 base and J dropped 6; count of bases not matched to a gene: 8. The CDR3 covers 15 residues. CDR1 is SNHLY and CDR2 is FYNNEI in the germline V gene. DNA for the CDR3: TGTGCCAGCAGTGAAGTCCCGGGAGGGCGTGGCGAGCAGTACTTC. It codes for CASSEVPGGRGEQYF. Complete variable domain (other parts from reference TRBV2 and TRBJ2-7): EPEVTQTPSHQVTQMGQEVILRCVPISNHLYFYWYRQILGQKVEFLVSFYNNEISEKSEIFDDQFSVERPDGSNFTLKIRSTKLEDSAMYFCASSEVPGGRGEQYFGPGTRLTVT.

The J gene is TRBJ1-2, the V gene TRBV5-1; D is perhaps TRBD1 (6 bases). The germline CDR1 and CDR2 sequences are SGHRS and YFSETQ. The CDR3 contains 16 residues. Trimming cost V 4 bases and J 5 bases, with 21 bases left between them. The CDR3 DNA reads as TGCGCCAGCAGCCCCGAGGGAGGACAGCTCCCATATGGCTACACCTTC. It encodes CASSPEGGQLPYGYTF.

The chain is built from TRBV6-1 and TRBJ2-1, with a weak D call TRBD2 (7 bases). The V gene lost 0 bases and the J gene lost 1 base, with 10 bases spanning the gap. This CDR3 region has 16 residues. Germline CDR1 is MNHNS and CDR2 is SASEGT. CDR3 residues: CASSEARGGSYNEQFF. Written as DNA, the CDR3 is TGTGCCAGCAGTGAAGCGAGGGGGGGATCCTACAATGAGCAGTTCTTC.

The J gene is TRBJ1-5, the V gene TRBV15; no clear D gene. CDR1 and CDR2 from the germline V gene are LNHNV and YYDKDF (reference sequence). The ends were cut back, 3 bases at V and 3 bases at J, with 9 bases in the middle. CDR3 length: 14 residues. The CDR3 nucleotides are TGTGCCACCAGCAGGTATGGGGACAATCAGCCCCAGCATTTT. As protein: CATSRYGDNQPQHF.

This clone was counted between two and nine times. The CDR3: CASSLGRGAGYTF. CDR3 nucleotides: TGTGCCAGCAGCTTAGGTCGGGGGGCTGGCTACACCTTC. The chain links TRBV7-3 to TRBJ1-2, with a weak D call TRBD1 (6 bases). The CDR3 runs to 13 residues. V gave up 2 bases and J gave up 7 bases, with 11 bases separating them. Germline-derived CDR1 and CDR2 are SGHTA and FQGTGA.